These 30 T cell receptor beta chains were sequenced from one sample in a study of OX40 agonist ivuxolimab in advanced cancers. Measured with immunoSEQ multiplex PCR; TCRdb has only the in-frame clones, and not every one. The data show 60,000 or so clones, 87% seen once. The sample was CD4+ or CD8+ T cells sorted from blood, taken in a trial of the OX40 agonist ivuxolimab. These receptors came from an adult with an advanced solid tumor such as melanoma, head and neck, liver or kidney cancer.

The gene calls are TRBV30 and TRBJ1-5; 8 bases are a match to TRBD1. V shed 3 bases, J shed 7 bases, and the junction held 5 bases outside the gene matches. CDR3 length: 13 residues. Germline CDR1 reads GTSNPN; CDR2 reads SVGIG (reference sequence). The CDR3, as DNA: TGTGCCTGGAGCCCAGGGGGCAGGCAGCCCCAGCATTTT. This encodes CAWSPGGRQPQHF.

The gene calls are TRBV25-1 and TRBJ2-7; D is unclear. Germline V CDR1 and CDR2: MGHDK, SYGVNS. The CDR3 is 15 residues long. The V end was cut by 4 bases, the J end by 0 bases, with 13 bases between. Here the CDR3 DNA reads TGTGCCAGCAGTGGGGGTCATTCGAGCTCCTACGAGCAGTACTTC. This sequence encodes CASSGGHSSSYEQYF.

This chain connects TRBV27 to TRBJ1-5; D remains ambiguous. CDR1 MNHEY and CDR2 SMNVEV come from the germline V gene (reference sequence). V was trimmed by 7 bases and J by 1 base, leaving 14 bases between them. The CDR3 has 15 residues. This CDR3 is CASNVWAGSNQPQHF. DNA of the CDR3: TGTGCCAGCAATGTCTGGGCGGGCAGCAATCAGCCCCAGCATTTT.

The chain is built from TRBV28 and TRBJ2-7, with unresolved D. Trimming removed 3 bases at V and 3 bases at J, with 6 bases between. Germline lookup yields CDR1 MDHEN and CDR2 SYDVKM. The CDR3 length is 12 residues. CDR3 residues: CASSFQRYEQYF. CDR3 nucleotide sequence: TGTGCCAGCAGTTTTCAACGCTACGAGCAGTACTTC.

The chain combines TRBV28 with TRBJ1-5, with D unclear. The CDR3 covers 12 residues. V lost 6 bases to trimming and J lost 11 bases, with 14 bases between them. Germline lookup yields CDR1 MDHEN and CDR2 SYDVKM. CDR3 protein: CASSAQRAAQHF. The CDR3 region has the DNA TGTGCCAGCAGCGCTCAAAGGGCCGCCCAGCATTTT. The variable domain in full, with the rest retrieved from reference TRBV28 and TRBJ1-5, is DVKVTQSSRYLVKRTGEKVFLECVQDMDHENMFWYRQDPGLGLRLIYFSYDVKMKEKGDIPEGYSVSREKKERFSLILESASTNQTSMYLCASSAQRAAQHFGDGTRLSIL.

The rearrangement joins TRBV20-1 to TRBJ2-5, with no clear D. The CDR3 loop spans 11 amino acids. With 3 bases removed from V and 6 bases from J, the gap between germline ends came to 8 bases. The germline CDR1 and CDR2 sequences are DFQATT and SNEGSKA (reference sequence). Written as DNA, the CDR3 is TGCAGTGCTAGTAACACGAAGACCCAGTACTTC. Protein: CSASNTKTQYF.

The chain couples TRBV9 to TRBJ2-3; the D is unclear. The CDR3 totals 12 residues. In germline, CDR1 is SGDLS, CDR2 YYNGEE. Trimming stripped 0 bases from V and 6 bases from J, with 5 bases between. The DNA of the CDR3 is TGTGCCAGCAGCGTAGTCGGGGATACGCAGTATTTT. It codes for CASSVVGDTQYF.

A remark on this clone: A junction end diverges from the germline sequence, so it may reflect a read error. The J gene is TRBJ2-1, the V gene TRBV20-1; no definite D call. Per germline, CDR1 DFQATT and CDR2 SNEGSKA (reference sequence). The CDR3 has 10 residues. The CDR3 region is CSARDNEQFF. In nucleotides, the CDR3 is TGCAGTGCTCGAGACAATGAGCAGTTCTTC.

The chain is built from TRBV5-6 and TRBJ1-6; tentative D call: TRBD1 (6 bases). V shed 2 bases and J shed 2 bases, with 14 bases lying between them. The CDR3 is 17 amino acids. CDR1 is SGHDT and CDR2 is YYEEEE in the germline V gene. CDR3 DNA sequence: TGTGCCAGCAGCTTCAGGGGAACCGCCCCCTATAATTCACCCCTCCACTTT. Its protein product is CASSFRGTAPYNSPLHF.

The chain is built from TRBV30 and TRBJ1-2; unclear D gene. The CDR3 runs 12 residues. Trimming cost V 2 bases and J 6 bases, with 10 bases left between them. In germline, CDR1 is GTSNPN, CDR2 SVGIG (reference sequence). The CDR3 DNA is TGTGCCTGGAGTTCAGGCCGGGATGGCTACACCTTC. Amino acid sequence: CAWSSGRDGYTF.

The rearrangement uses TRBV6-5 and TRBJ1-2; possible D gene TRBD1, 5 bases. The V gene lost 5 bases and the J gene lost 4 bases, with 11 bases spanning the gap. The CDR3 loop spans 13 amino acids. Germline V CDR1 and CDR2: MNHEY, SVGAGI. This chain's CDR3 is CASSQDTLYGYTF. In DNA, the CDR3 is TGTGCCAGCAGTCAGGACACCCTCTATGGCTACACCTTC.

The chain couples TRBV7-8 to TRBJ1-1; D is uncertain. CDR1 and CDR2 from the germline V gene are SGHVS and FQNEAQ. The CDR3 has 13 residues. The ends were cut back, 3 bases at V and 9 bases at J, with 14 bases in the middle. The CDR3 nucleotides read TGTGCCAGCAGCTTGGCGGGTGGCAGTAAAGCTTTCTTT. This sequence encodes CASSLAGGSKAFF.

The genes are TRBV10-3 and TRBJ2-7; 9 bases are shared with TRBD1. The CDR3 sequence is 16 residues long. Germline CDR1 ENHRY, CDR2 SYGVKD. J was trimmed by 5 bases and V by 2 bases; bases with no gene match: 10. CDR3 loop: CAISEREQGARDEQYF. The CDR3 nucleotides are TGTGCCATCAGTGAGCGTGAACAGGGGGCGCGAGACGAGCAGTACTTC.

The chain links TRBV19 to TRBJ2-1; 7 positions agree with TRBD1. The CDR3 extends over 16 amino acids. J was trimmed by 4 bases and V by 7 bases; bases with no gene match: 13. Germline-derived CDR1 and CDR2 are LNHDA and SQIVND (reference sequence). CDR3 DNA sequence: TGTGCCAGTACCCTGACTCCGGGACAGCTGTACAATGAGCAGTTCTTC. Protein product: CASTLTPGQLYNEQFF.

This clone was counted a single time. The chain links TRBV6-1 to TRBJ2-3, with no clear D. CDR3 size: 12 residues. The germline V and J ends were trimmed by 7 bases and 1 base, with 6 bases remaining between them. Germline values: CDR1 MNHNS, CDR2 SASEGT. The CDR3 spells CASTTGTDTQYF. The CDR3 DNA sequence: TGTGCCAGCACCACGGGCACAGATACGCAGTATTTT.

The chain has TRBV7-9 and TRBJ1-4; 8 bases map to TRBD1. V was clipped by 5 bases and J by 8 bases; unmatched bases: 4. CDR1 SEHNR and CDR2 FQNEAQ come from the germline V gene (reference sequence). This CDR3 has 13 residues. The CDR3 region has the DNA TGTGCCAGCAGCCCACAGGGGGGGGAAAAACTGTTTTTT. It is translated as CASSPQGGEKLFF.

The rearrangement joins TRBV10-3 to TRBJ1-4, with unresolved D. The CDR3 is 15 residues long. V was shortened by 0 bases and J by 0 bases, with 5 bases between the two germline ends. Germline V CDR1 and CDR2: ENHRY, SYGVKD. The CDR3: CAISESRTTNEKLFF. For the CDR3, the DNA is TGTGCCATCAGTGAGTCCCGAACAACTAATGAAAAACTGTTTTTT.

J is TRBJ2-3 and V is TRBV7-2, with 9 bases matching TRBD2. Losses at the gene ends were 4 bases for V and 12 bases for J; bases not matched to a gene: 11. Germline CDR1 SGHTA, CDR2 FQGNSA. There are 14 residues in the CDR3. CDR3 in DNA: TGTGCCAGCAGCTCTAGCGCGGGGGGGGCTCAACAGTATTTT. Protein product: CASSSSAGGAQQYF.

The chain uses TRBV20-1 and TRBJ2-5; 8 nucleotides match TRBD2. J was trimmed by 7 bases and V by 6 bases; bases with no gene match: 4. This CDR3 region has 11 residues. From germline, CDR1 is DFQATT and CDR2 SNEGSKA (reference sequence). The CDR3 DNA reads as TGCAGTGCACAGACTAGCGTGACCCAGTACTTC. Translated, it gives CSAQTSVTQYF.

The chain is built from TRBV9 and TRBJ1-1; D unresolved. From germline, CDR1 is SGDLS and CDR2 YYNGEE. V dropped 0 bases and J dropped 2 bases, with 11 bases sitting between them. This CDR3 region has 15 residues. CDR3 amino acids: CASSVALDGNTEAFF. CDR3 nucleotides: TGTGCCAGCAGCGTAGCCCTCGACGGTAACACTGAAGCTTTCTTT. Looking up the rest from reference TRBV9 and TRBJ1-1 gives the full variable domain: DSGVTQTPKHLITATGQRVTLRCSPRSGDLSVYWYQQSLDQGLQFLIQYYNGEERAKGNILERFSAQQFPDLHSELNLSSLELGDSALYFCASSVALDGNTEAFFGQGTRLTVV.

J is TRBJ2-5 and V is TRBV5-1; D uncertain. CDR3 length: 13 amino acids. Trimming took off 1 base at V and 1 base at J, with 5 bases between the two ends. The germline CDR1 and CDR2 sequences are SGHRS and YFSETQ. The DNA of the CDR3 is TGCGCCAGCAGCTTGATCAGCCAAGAGACCCAGTACTTC. Its protein is CASSLISQETQYF.

The CDR3 region has the DNA TGTGCCAGCAGCGTAGGAGACCTACAGGGTAAATATGGCTACACCTTC. It specifies CASSVGDLQGKYGYTF. This chain links TRBV9 with TRBJ1-2, with TRBD1 as a possible D gene (6 bases). In germline, CDR1 is SGDLS, CDR2 YYNGEE. This CDR3 spans 16 amino acids. The V end was cut by 0 bases, the J end by 5 bases, with 17 bases between.

This clone is a singleton in its sample. The chain is built from TRBV5-1 and TRBJ2-5, with TRBD2 matching over 7 bases. V lost 4 bases and J lost 4; bases outside the gene matches: 7. The CDR3 runs 14 residues. CDR1 and CDR2 from the germline V gene are SGHRS and YFSETQ. This CDR3 is CASSLSGEGETQYF. As DNA, the CDR3 is TGCGCCAGCAGCCTTTCGGGGGAGGGAGAGACCCAGTACTTC.

The gene calls are TRBV29-1 and TRBJ2-7; D is undetermined. Germline V gene lookup returns CDR1 SQVTM and CDR2 ANQGSEA. V was clipped by 5 bases and J by 8 bases, with 13 bases between them. The CDR3 contains 11 residues. The CDR3 is CSVLVDGKQYF. The CDR3 nucleotides read TGCAGCGTTTTGGTGGACGGAAAGCAGTACTTC.

The V and J genes are TRBV19 and TRBJ2-1; no clear D. Germline assignment: CDR1 LNHDA and CDR2 SQIVND (reference sequence). The CDR3 length is 12 residues. Trimming stripped 7 bases from V and 7 bases from J, with 11 bases between. The DNA for the CDR3 is TGTGCCAGTACTTCCCGTGGGAATGAGCAGTTCTTC. Translation gives CASTSRGNEQFF.

This chain joins TRBV5-1 and TRBJ2-7; tentatively, D is TRBD1 (5 bases). Germline V gives CDR1 SGHRS, CDR2 YFSETQ. CDR3 length: 14 residues. With 1 base removed from V and 4 bases from J, the gap between germline ends came to 12 bases. CDR3 in DNA: TGCGCCAGCAGCTTGAGGGGCAGGGATTACGAGCAGTACTTC. Its translation is CASSLRGRDYEQYF.

CDR3 bases: TGTGCCAGCAGCGACAGGGGGGGCATTCAGTACTTC. Its protein product is CASSDRGGIQYF. The chain has TRBV2 and TRBJ2-4; the match to TRBD1 covers 9 bases. CDR3 size: 12 residues. Unmatched junction bases numbered 3, after V lost 6 bases and J lost 9 bases. Per the germline V gene, CDR1 is SNHLY and CDR2 is FYNNEI.

This clone ranks as medium-sized. The rearrangement links TRBV7-6 to TRBJ2-7; weak D call: TRBD1 (5 bases). The CDR3 consists of 13 residues. Germline CDR1 and CDR2: SGHVS and FNYEAQ. Trimming left V 5 bases short and J 2 bases short, with 10 bases between. CDR3 DNA sequence: TGTGCCAGCAGCCCTACAGGCGCCTACGAGCAGTACTTC. Translating gives CASSPTGAYEQYF.

This clone was counted a single time. The V call is TRBV7-2, the J call TRBJ1-2, with 11 bases lining up with TRBD1. CDR3 length: 17 amino acids. Germline CDR1 and CDR2: SGHTA and FQGNSA. J lost 3 bases, V lost 2 bases, and 8 bases had no gene match. This CDR3 reads CASSLRTGGVWDYGYTF. In nucleotides, the CDR3 is TGTGCCAGCAGCTTAAGGACAGGGGGCGTTTGGGACTATGGCTACACCTTC.

This clone has more than one count but fewer than ten. V is TRBV2 and J is TRBJ1-1; D gene unclear. With 10 bases removed from V and 0 bases from J, the gap between germline ends came to 15 bases. This CDR3 is 14 amino acids long. The V gene's germline CDR1 is SNHLY and CDR2 FYNNEI. In DNA, the CDR3 is TGTGCCACCCAACTCGGGAGTATGAACACTGAAGCTTTCTTT. Encoded protein: CATQLGSMNTEAFF. The variable domain in full, with the rest retrieved from reference TRBV2 and TRBJ1-1, is EPEVTQTPSHQVTQMGQEVILRCVPISNHLYFYWYRQILGQKVEFLVSFYNNEISEKSEIFDDQFSVERPDGSNFTLKIRSTKLEDSAMYFCATQLGSMNTEAFFGQGTRLTVV.